This TCR beta chain originates from a study of blood T cells in healthy people across ages. Combining a sample-barcoded 5' primer with a J-beta primer mix, a second PCR ran for roughly 7 to 12 cycles. Every sample gave at least 3 million paired-end reads containing CDR3. One entry per CDR3 protein results from TCRdb running MiXCR on the 5' RACE reads. Of around 1.5 million distinct CDR3 sequences in the sample, approximately 38% were seen once. Findings and limits, study-wide: A roughly linear age-dependent decrease characterized TCR beta diversity per million T cells. PBMC samples, being unsorted, prevented any conclusive comparison of naive and antigen-experienced cells. Donor CMV status, an unknown factor, possibly confounded changes in expanded clonotypes.

Comment on this clonotype: Its antigen remains unknown.

Germline values: CDR1 MDHEN, CDR2 SYDVKM. The germline V and J ends were trimmed by 5 bases and 15 bases, with 17 bases remaining between them. CDR3 length equals 12 residues. This receptor was obtained from a woman aged 18-35 years in good health. This rearrangement joins TRBV28 to TRBJ2-1; D may be TRBD2 (7 bases). Source material: blood. Here the CDR3 reads CASSVTEGGRFF. The CDR3 nucleotides are TGTGCCAGCAGTGTGACCGAGGGGGGGAGGTTCTTC.